Below are 17 T cell receptor beta chains sequenced from a single sample in a study of shared clonotypes between healthy human individuals (dated by TCRdb to 2019 to 2021). Library creation used the immunoSEQ multiplex PCR assay. TCRdb holds this immuneACCESS table with in-frame rearrangements only. Some clones are missing; in checked studies, unresolved V genes explain under half, and the rest has no known cause. Present in this sample are about 710,000 clones, 73% of which were seen just once. The ten largest account for around 2% of the sample. Sequenced material: memory CD4+ T cells sorted from blood. The cell subset or site label here, explained by the study, means: CD45RA-negative fraction. The receptors shown here come from a woman in her thirties in good health.

This clone was detected only a few times. V gene TRBV11-3 combines with J gene TRBJ2-7, with TRBD2 matching over 12 bases. The V and J ends lost 5 bases and 8 bases, in that order; junction bases with no gene match: 10. Germline V lookup: CDR1 SGHNT, CDR2 YENEEA. CDR3 length equals 15 residues. The CDR3 nucleotides read TGTGCCAGCAGCCGTGGACTAGCGGGAACCCCACAGCAGTACTTC. It codes for CASSRGLAGTPQQYF.

The V and J genes are TRBV2 and TRBJ2-3; a weak D match, TRBD1 (8 bases). Germline assignment: CDR1 SNHLY and CDR2 FYNNEI. Trimming cost V 8 bases and J 0 bases, with 15 bases left between them. CDR3 length equals 15 residues. The CDR3 DNA follows: TGTGCCAGCTCAGGACAGGGACTAAGCACAGATACGCAGTATTTT. This encodes CASSGQGLSTDTQYF.

V is TRBV5-4 and J is TRBJ2-7; D may match TRBD1 or TRBD2 (10 bases each). CDR3 length: 16 amino acids. Germline V gene data show CDR1 as SGHNT and CDR2 as YYREEE (reference sequence). Trimming left V 4 bases short and J 7 bases short, with 24 bases between. As DNA, the CDR3 is TGTGCCAGCAGCCGAAACTTAGCGGGGGGACAGGGGGAGCAGTACTTC. This gives the protein CASSRNLAGGQGEQYF.

This chain links TRBV25-1 with TRBJ2-7, with a tentative D call TRBD1 (6 bases). The CDR3 has 15 amino acids. In germline, CDR1 is MGHDK, CDR2 SYGVNS. Trimming pared 6 bases from V and 0 bases from J, leaving 15 bases between. Written as DNA, the CDR3 is TGTGCCAGCAGGGCCCGACAGGCCTTCTCCTACGAGCAGTACTTC. Its translation: CASRARQAFSYEQYF.

V usage is TRBV7-8 and J usage is TRBJ2-5, with 11 bases lining up with TRBD2. Trimming took 6 bases from V and 2 from J; bases not matched to a gene: 2. Per germline, CDR1 SGHVS and CDR2 FQNEAQ. CDR3 length equals 14 residues. The CDR3 here is CASRLAGEQETQYF. CDR3 sequence (DNA): TGTGCCAGCAGACTAGCGGGGGAACAAGAGACCCAGTACTTC. Variable domain in full (rest from reference TRBV7-8 and TRBJ2-5): GAGVSQSPRYKVAKRGQDVALRCDPISGHVSLFWYQQALGQGPEFLTYFQNEAQLDKSGLPSDRFFAERPEGSVSTLKIQRTQQEDSAVYLCASRLAGEQETQYFGPGTRLLVL.

CDR3 coding DNA: TGCGCCAGCAGCTTGGTAAGTCTGGAGGGACAGAGGAACACTGAAGCTTTCTTT. Amino acid sequence: CASSLVSLEGQRNTEAFF. The chain employs TRBV5-1 and TRBJ1-1, with 7 bases identical to TRBD1. This CDR3 is 18 amino acids long. The J segment lost 1 base and the V segment lost 0 bases, leaving 12 bases of the junction unmatched. Per the germline V gene, CDR1 is SGHRS and CDR2 is YFSETQ.

This chain links TRBV28 with TRBJ2-3, with no clear D. This CDR3 is 14 amino acids long. The germline V gene encodes CDR1 MDHEN and CDR2 SYDVKM. The V end lost 5 bases, the J end lost 2 bases, and 11 bases lay between the germline ends. CDR3 loop: CASSTATHTDTQYF. The CDR3 DNA sequence: TGTGCCAGCAGTACCGCCACCCACACAGATACGCAGTATTTT.

On this clone itself: The sample carries other DNA sequences with the same CDR3. The chain joins TRBV27 to TRBJ2-1, with 11 bases matching TRBD2. The CDR3 length is 16 residues. With 5 bases clipped from V and 3 bases from J, the junction kept 6 bases outside the gene matches. Germline V gives CDR1 MNHEY, CDR2 SMNVEV (reference sequence). The CDR3 region is CASSLTGTSGYNEQFF. CDR3 nucleotide sequence: TGTGCCAGCAGTCTCACAGGGACTAGCGGCTACAATGAGCAGTTCTTC.

The chain combines TRBV5-1 with TRBJ1-2, with 7 bases lining up with TRBD1. This CDR3 comprises 15 residues. Germline loops: CDR1 SGHRS, CDR2 YFSETQ. The V segment lost 4 bases and the J segment 0 bases; nucleotides outside the gene matches: 6. The CDR3 coding sequence is TGCGCCAGCAGCCCAGGGACAGACGCTAACTATGGCTACACCTTC. Its translation: CASSPGTDANYGYTF.

The chain has TRBV7-8 and TRBJ2-6; 12 nucleotides align to TRBD2. This CDR3 is built from 17 residues. J gave up 4 bases and V 5 bases, and 6 bases lay outside the gene matches. CDR1 is SGHVS, CDR2 FQNEAQ, per germline. The CDR3 sequence is CASSPGLAGSGANVLTF. CDR3 DNA: TGTGCCAGCAGCCCCGGACTAGCGGGATCCGGGGCCAACGTCCTGACTTTC.

The chain is built from TRBV13 and TRBJ2-5; the match to TRBD1 covers 7 bases. CDR3 length: 15 residues. The V gene end was trimmed by 5 bases and the J gene end by 1 base; junction bases not matched to a gene: 7. Germline V gives CDR1 PRHDT, CDR2 FYEKMQ (reference sequence). DNA of the CDR3: TGTGCCAGCAGCCCCGAGGGGGCGGGCCAAGAGACCCAGTACTTC. Translated, it gives CASSPEGAGQETQYF.

The table lists this clone with a count of one. This sequence joins TRBV25-1 and TRBJ1-1; D gene ambiguous. Germline CDR1 reads MGHDK; CDR2 reads SYGVNS. The ends were cut back, 4 bases at V and 4 bases at J, with 10 bases in the middle. The CDR3 extends over 13 amino acids. As DNA, the CDR3 is TGTGCCAGCAGTGGAATCCCCGCCACTGAAGCTTTCTTT. It encodes CASSGIPATEAFF.

This rearrangement joins TRBV5-6 to TRBJ2-6; no reliable D call. V was shortened by 7 bases and J by 5 bases, with 16 bases between the two germline ends. Germline lookup yields CDR1 SGHDT and CDR2 YYEEEE. The CDR3 consists of 15 residues. CDR3 residues: CASRVSQSRANVLTF. DNA of the CDR3: TGTGCCAGCCGGGTCTCACAAAGTCGGGCCAACGTCCTGACTTTC.

The CDR3 nucleotides read TGTGCCTGGAGTGTACTGACAGGGCGGGCGGAACTGTTTTTT. It codes for CAWSVLTGRAELFF. The chain joins TRBV30 to TRBJ1-4, with TRBD1 identical over 7 bases. The germline CDR1 and CDR2 sequences are GTSNPN and SVGIG (reference sequence). The CDR3 spans 14 residues. Trimming removed 0 bases from V and 12 bases from J; junction bases left unmatched: 10.

In regard to this clone: The same CDR3 also results from other DNA sequences found in this sample. This chain connects TRBV6-6 to TRBJ2-1; no firm D call. Germline-derived CDR1 and CDR2 are MNHNY and SVGAGI (reference sequence). The CDR3 extends over 12 amino acids. V lost 5 bases, J lost 6 bases, and 8 bases lay in between. Here the CDR3 DNA reads TGTGCCAGCAGTCCCTGGGGCAATGAGCAGTTCTTC. Its protein product is CASSPWGNEQFF.

CDR3 DNA: TGTGCCAGCGGACGGGAGTCGGCGAGCACAGATACGCAGTATTTT. Its protein is CASGRESASTDTQYF. The chain uses TRBV6-5 and TRBJ2-3; weak D call: TRBD2 (6 bases). CDR3 length: 15 residues. V was clipped by 8 bases and J by 0 bases, with 15 bases between them. Germline CDR1 and CDR2: MNHEY and SVGAGI.

CDR3 sequence reads: CASRPGGQHQPQHF. DNA for the CDR3: TGTGCCAGCAGACCCGGAGGGCAGCATCAGCCCCAGCATTTT. The genes are TRBV28 and TRBJ1-5; the D is unclear. Germline assignment: CDR1 MDHEN and CDR2 SYDVKM. CDR3 size: 14 residues. V was trimmed by 6 bases and J by 5 bases, leaving 14 bases between them.